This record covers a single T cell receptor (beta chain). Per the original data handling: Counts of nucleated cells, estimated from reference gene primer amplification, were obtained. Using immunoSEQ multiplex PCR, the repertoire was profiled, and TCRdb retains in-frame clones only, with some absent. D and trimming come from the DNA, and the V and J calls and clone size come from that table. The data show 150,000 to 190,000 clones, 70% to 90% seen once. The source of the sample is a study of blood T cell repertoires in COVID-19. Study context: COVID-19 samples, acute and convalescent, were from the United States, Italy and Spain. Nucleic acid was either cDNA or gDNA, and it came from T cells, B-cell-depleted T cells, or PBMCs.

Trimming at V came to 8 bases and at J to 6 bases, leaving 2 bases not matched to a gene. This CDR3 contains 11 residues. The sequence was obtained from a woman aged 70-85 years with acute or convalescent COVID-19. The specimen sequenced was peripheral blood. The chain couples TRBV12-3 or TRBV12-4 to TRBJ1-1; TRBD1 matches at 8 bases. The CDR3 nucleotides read TGTGCCAGCCAGGGGGCCTCTGAAGCTTTCTTT. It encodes CASQGASEAFF.